The 32 T cell receptor beta chains below were found in one sample sequenced in a study of sequential checkpoint blockade in melanoma. The protocol was immunoSEQ multiplex PCR, while the TCRdb copy is restricted to in-frame clones and leaves out a portion. The sample contains tens of thousands of clones, 84% of which appear only once. Treatment noted: randomized to nivolumab then ipilimumab (arm A) or the reverse (arm B). Specimen: CD8+ T cells sorted from blood (inferred from file names), collected from a patient given nivolumab and ipilimumab in sequence. The receptors shown here come from a human donor with melanoma.

The chain uses TRBV18 and TRBJ2-7; 8 bases line up with TRBD2. In germline, CDR1 is KGHSH, CDR2 LQKENI. The ends lost 3 bases at V and 4 bases at J; junction bases unmatched: 14. CDR3 length: 17 amino acids. The CDR3 bases are TGTGCCAGCTCACCTGACCCTCCAGCGGGAGTAGCGTACGAGCAGTACTTC. This sequence encodes CASSPDPPAGVAYEQYF. Full variable domain (rest looked up from reference TRBV18 and TRBJ2-7): NAGVMQNPRHLVRRRGQEARLRCSPMKGHSHVYWYRQLPEEGLKFMVYLQKENIIDESGMPKERFSAEFPKEGPSILRIQQVVRGDSAAYFCASSPDPPAGVAYEQYFGPGTRLTVT.

By share, this clone ranks as medium-sized. The identical CDR3 is also encoded by other nucleotide sequences in the sample. The CDR3 here is CASSLAGGPRETQYF. CDR3 DNA: TGTGCGAGCTCATTAGCGGGGGGGCCGCGGGAGACCCAGTACTTC. The chain carries TRBV19 and TRBJ2-5; TRBD2 matches 11 bases. The germline V gene has CDR1 LNHDA and CDR2 SQIVND (reference sequence). This CDR3 contains 15 residues.

This sequence joins TRBV4-1 and TRBJ2-7, with D possibly matching TRBD2 (5 bases). The V gene's germline CDR1 is MGHRA and CDR2 YSYEKL. V was pared by 1 base and J by 7 bases, with 11 bases between. The CDR3 spans 13 residues. DNA for the CDR3: TGCGCCAGCAGCCAAGCGGAAACGGGGGAGCAGTACTTC. Its protein product is CASSQAETGEQYF.

V gene TRBV9 combines with J gene TRBJ2-5, with 13 bases that match TRBD2. Germline assignment: CDR1 SGDLS and CDR2 YYNGEE. This CDR3 is built from 15 residues. Trimming cost V 5 bases and J 11 bases; bases outside gene matches: 12. The CDR3 sequence: CASSVTGLAGEEQYF. The CDR3, as DNA: TGTGCCAGCAGTGTAACCGGACTAGCGGGAGAAGAGCAGTACTTC.

This clone was seen a handful of times. The chain is built from TRBV4-1 and TRBJ2-1, with D tentatively TRBD2 (6 bases). V gave up 4 bases and J gave up 3 bases, with 16 bases separating them. Germline CDR1 and CDR2: MGHRA and YSYEKL. The CDR3 has 16 amino acids. The CDR3 region has the DNA TGCGCCAGCAGCCCAGACCCGGGACTGCGCTACAATGAGCAGTTCTTC. Its translation is CASSPDPGLRYNEQFF.

V gene TRBV9 combines with J gene TRBJ2-5, with D possibly TRBD2 on 5 matching bases. Trimming removed 0 bases from V and 2 bases from J, with 11 bases in between. The V gene's germline CDR1 is SGDLS and CDR2 YYNGEE. CDR3 size: 15 residues. The chain's CDR3 is CASSVVDGVQETQYF. CDR3 DNA sequence: TGTGCCAGCAGCGTAGTAGACGGGGTACAAGAGACCCAGTACTTC.

The chain couples TRBV7-9 to TRBJ2-7; TRBD2 might be the D (5 bases). Deletions cut 6 bases from V and 4 bases from J, with 16 bases between. Germline loops: CDR1 SEHNR, CDR2 FQNEAQ (reference sequence). The CDR3 loop spans 14 amino acids. DNA for the CDR3: TGTGCCAGCAGACCTATAACGGACTCGTACGAGCAGTACTTC. This codes for CASRPITDSYEQYF.

The chain employs TRBV27 and TRBJ2-1; D gene unclear. The CDR3 loop spans 13 amino acids. Germline V gene data show CDR1 as MNHEY and CDR2 as SMNVEV (reference sequence). V was trimmed by 0 bases and J by 6 bases, leaving 6 bases between them. This CDR3 reads CASSLSPGNEQFF. CDR3 nucleotide sequence: TGTGCCAGCAGTTTATCCCCGGGCAATGAGCAGTTCTTC.

The chain recombines TRBV11-2 with TRBJ2-5, with D possibly matching TRBD2 (5 bases). The CDR3 length is 11 residues. V was pared by 5 bases and J by 7 bases, with 8 bases between. Germline V gene lookup returns CDR1 SGHAT and CDR2 FQNNGV. The CDR3 nucleotides are TGTGCCAGCAGCAGCGAGGGGACCCAGTACTTC. Its translation is CASSSEGTQYF.

The J gene is TRBJ2-7, the V gene TRBV11-2; D uncertain. Germline lookup yields CDR1 SGHAT and CDR2 FQNNGV. The CDR3 runs 12 residues. The V end was cut by 4 bases, the J end by 3 bases, with 7 bases between. In DNA form, the CDR3 reads TGTGCCAGCAGCTCACCCGGCTACGAGCAGTACTTC. Protein: CASSSPGYEQYF.

V gene TRBV4-1 combines with J gene TRBJ2-7; the match to TRBD1 covers 8 bases. The CDR3 is made up of 13 amino acids. The germline V gene has CDR1 MGHRA and CDR2 YSYEKL. Trimming at V came to 4 bases and at J to 7 bases, leaving 6 bases not matched to a gene. For the CDR3, the DNA is TGCGCCAGCAGCCGACAGGGGCCGGAGGAGCAGTACTTC. As protein: CASSRQGPEEQYF.

This clone has just one count. This chain connects TRBV10-2 to TRBJ2-1, with 9 positions matching TRBD1. This CDR3 is 15 amino acids long. The trim removed 4 bases at V and 4 bases at J, leaving 5 bases unmatched. Germline CDR1 and CDR2: WSHSY and SAAADI. This chain's CDR3 is CASSVYGTGYNEQFF. The CDR3 coding sequence is TGCGCCAGCAGTGTTTATGGGACAGGGTACAATGAGCAGTTCTTC.

This chain links TRBV7-9 with TRBJ2-2; D is unresolved. Germline V gives CDR1 SEHNR, CDR2 FQNEAQ (reference sequence). V shed 5 bases and J shed 3 bases, with 16 bases lying between them. The CDR3 has 16 amino acids. CDR3 sequence: CASSQTIYRDTGELFF. In nucleotides, the CDR3 is TGTGCCAGCAGCCAAACGATCTACAGAGACACCGGGGAGCTGTTTTTT.

This clone has only one observation. The chain employs TRBV6-5 and TRBJ2-7, with 9 bases matching TRBD1. Germline-derived CDR1 and CDR2 are MNHEY and SVGAGI. The CDR3 spans 15 residues. With V trimmed by 6 bases and J by 3 bases, 9 bases remained unmatched. CDR3 residues: CASSPTGTGNYEQYF. DNA of the CDR3: TGTGCCAGCAGCCCGACCGGGACAGGGAACTACGAGCAGTACTTC.

The gene calls are TRBV19 and TRBJ2-1, with D possibly TRBD1 on 6 matching bases. Looked up from germline, CDR1 is LNHDA and CDR2 is SQIVND (reference sequence). The CDR3 spans 13 residues. The V end was cut by 6 bases, the J end by 4 bases, with 10 bases between. The CDR3 DNA sequence: TGTGCCAGTAGCTTTGGACAGTACAATGAGCAGTTCTTC. This gives the protein CASSFGQYNEQFF.

This clone was seen just once. This sequence joins TRBV28 and TRBJ1-2, with 7 bases identical to TRBD1. This CDR3 has 15 amino acids. Germline-derived CDR1 and CDR2 are MDHEN and SYDVKM. V lost 10 bases to trimming and J lost 4 bases; unmatched junction nucleotides: 15. The CDR3 bases are TGTGCCACTCCGGCGGGGACAGAGGCCCCCTATGGCTACACCTTC. This gives the protein CATPAGTEAPYGYTF.

J is TRBJ1-1 and V is TRBV27; a possible D gene is TRBD1 (5 bases). CDR1 and CDR2 from the germline V gene are MNHEY and SMNVEV (reference sequence). Trimming took 5 bases from V and 4 from J, leaving 11 bases between them. The CDR3 is 13 amino acids. The CDR3 coding sequence is TGTGCCAGCAGTCTCACGGGGGGCACTGAAGCTTTCTTT. It yields the protein CASSLTGGTEAFF.

The chain combines TRBV30 with TRBJ1-1; tentatively, D is TRBD1 (5 bases). V shed 3 bases and J shed 5 bases, with 16 bases lying between them. The CDR3 spans 14 residues. The germline CDR1 and CDR2 sequences are GTSNPN and SVGIG (reference sequence). CDR3 sequence (DNA): TGTGCCTGGAGGACAGTCTCCCCTTGGACTGAAGCTTTCTTT. Its protein product is CAWRTVSPWTEAFF.

V is TRBV4-1 and J is TRBJ2-1; 8 nucleotides agree with TRBD1. CDR1 and CDR2 from the germline V gene are MGHRA and YSYEKL. CDR3 size: 18 residues. The V gene end was trimmed by 0 bases and the J gene end by 5 bases; junction bases not matched to a gene: 12. This CDR3 reads CASSQDPIPGQVDNEQFF. CDR3 nucleotides: TGCGCCAGCAGCCAAGATCCGATACCGGGACAGGTTGACAATGAGCAGTTCTTC.

The rearrangement uses TRBV4-1 and TRBJ2-7; TRBD2 aligns across 8 bases. The J segment lost 4 bases and the V segment lost 0 bases, leaving 8 bases of the junction unmatched. The CDR3 length is 16 residues. Per germline, CDR1 MGHRA and CDR2 YSYEKL. The CDR3 bases are TGCGCCAGCAGCCAAGACTCTAGCGGGCTGCTGTACGAGCAGTACTTC. It translates to CASSQDSSGLLYEQYF.

The chain uses TRBV27 and TRBJ2-5, with D possibly matching TRBD2 (6 bases). Germline values: CDR1 MNHEY, CDR2 SMNVEV (reference sequence). This CDR3 is 12 amino acids long. V shed 5 bases and J shed 13 bases, with 17 bases lying between them. The CDR3 sequence is CASSALGLPSYF. CDR3 sequence (DNA): TGTGCCAGCAGTGCCCTGGGACTGCCTTCGTACTTC.

The chain couples TRBV9 to TRBJ2-7; 9 positions match TRBD2. This CDR3 is 16 amino acids long. V gave up 3 bases and J gave up 6 bases; unmatched junction bases: 13. Germline V lookup: CDR1 SGDLS, CDR2 YYNGEE. The CDR3 reads CASSALGGLASGEQYF. CDR3 sequence (DNA): TGTGCCAGCAGCGCCCTGGGGGGACTAGCATCTGGCGAGCAGTACTTC.

This chain links TRBV9 with TRBJ2-7; the match to TRBD2 covers 7 bases. Unmatched junction bases numbered 8, after V lost 3 bases and J lost 2 bases. This CDR3 contains 15 residues. Germline V CDR1 and CDR2: SGDLS, YYNGEE. This chain's CDR3 is CASSGGTTPTYEQYF. CDR3 nucleotide sequence: TGTGCCAGCAGCGGCGGGACTACCCCGACCTACGAGCAGTACTTC.

This clone was seen a handful of times. The V and J genes are TRBV19 and TRBJ2-3; 10 positions match TRBD2. The CDR3 is 14 residues long. Germline trimming cut 4 bases from V and 4 bases from J; bases unmatched to any gene: 2. In germline, CDR1 is LNHDA, CDR2 SQIVND (reference sequence). The DNA for the CDR3 is TGTGCCAGTAGTACTAGCGGGGGTGCAGATACGCAGTATTTT. It specifies CASSTSGGADTQYF.

This chain joins TRBV29-1 and TRBJ2-1; weak D call: TRBD1 (7 bases). Germline assignment: CDR1 SQVTM and CDR2 ANQGSEA. Trimming cost V 7 bases and J 8 bases, with 21 bases left between them. This CDR3 comprises 14 residues. CDR3 nucleotide sequence: TGCAGCGCTTTAGGCAGGGGGGACAGCGATGAGCAGTTCTTC. The encoded protein is CSALGRGDSDEQFF.

V usage is TRBV4-2 and J usage is TRBJ1-6; 9 bases are a match to TRBD1. The length of the CDR3 is 15 residues. V lost 0 bases to trimming and J lost 10 bases; unmatched junction nucleotides: 4. In germline, CDR1 is LGHNA, CDR2 YNFKEQ. In nucleotides, the CDR3 is TGTGCCAGCAGCCAAGATACAGGGGGCAGATCACCCCTCCACTTT. Translated: CASSQDTGGRSPLHF.

The chain carries TRBV29-1 and TRBJ2-3; perhaps TRBD1 as D (6 bases). The length of the CDR3 is 15 residues. V gave up 6 bases and J gave up 2 bases, with 18 bases separating them. Germline CDR1 is SQVTM and CDR2 is ANQGSEA. CDR3 amino acids: CSVATGSQYTDTQYF. The CDR3 DNA follows: TGCAGCGTCGCCACAGGGTCCCAATACACAGATACGCAGTATTTT.

This clone rates as medium-sized. The chain combines TRBV5-4 with TRBJ2-2, with 9 bases aligning to TRBD2. Trimming removed 0 bases from V and 1 base from J; junction bases left unmatched: 1. The CDR3 loop spans 16 amino acids. Per the germline V gene, CDR1 is SGHNT and CDR2 is YYREEE (reference sequence). DNA for the CDR3: TGTGCCAGCAGCTTGGGACTAGCGGTGAACACCGGGGAGCTGTTTTTT. It translates to CASSLGLAVNTGELFF.

V gene TRBV5-1 combines with J gene TRBJ2-1, with 10 bases lining up with TRBD1. The CDR3 covers 14 residues. J lost 5 bases, V lost 2 bases, and 1 base had no gene match. Germline CDR1 SGHRS, CDR2 YFSETQ. CDR3 DNA: TGCGCCAGCAGCTTTGGACAGGGGGACAATGAGCAGTTCTTC. It yields the protein CASSFGQGDNEQFF.

This rearrangement joins TRBV10-3 to TRBJ2-5; D is perhaps TRBD2 (5 bases). The length of the CDR3 is 13 residues. Looked up from germline, CDR1 is ENHRY and CDR2 is SYGVKD. Deletions cut 8 bases from V and 0 bases from J, with 10 bases between. CDR3 bases: TGTGCCATCGGCGGGCTGGACCAAGAGACCCAGTACTTC. Amino acid sequence: CAIGGLDQETQYF.

The rearrangement joins TRBV19 to TRBJ1-1; D is unclear. The V gene's germline CDR1 is LNHDA and CDR2 SQIVND (reference sequence). V gave up 1 base and J gave up 7 bases, with 10 bases separating them. The CDR3 spans 13 residues. This CDR3 is CASSIAPHSEAFF. The CDR3, as DNA: TGTGCCAGTAGTATAGCCCCTCACAGTGAAGCTTTCTTT. The full variable domain, rest sourced from reference TRBV19 and TRBJ1-1, is DGGITQSPKYLFRKEGQNVTLSCEQNLNHDAMYWYRQDPGQGLRLIYYSQIVNDFQKGDIAEGYSVSREKKESFPLTVTSAQKNPTAFYLCASSIAPHSEAFFGQGTRLTVV.

The V gene is TRBV6-5, the J gene TRBJ1-1, with D perhaps TRBD1 (5 bases). CDR1 MNHEY and CDR2 SVGAGI come from the germline V gene. This CDR3 has 14 amino acids. V dropped 6 bases and J dropped 5 bases, with 16 bases sitting between them. In nucleotides, the CDR3 is TGTGCCAGCAGCCCGATGCAGGGATGGACTGAAGCTTTCTTT. It codes for CASSPMQGWTEAFF.